The entry below gives a single TCR beta chain sequence along with its context. No antigen is known for it. These data originate in a study of shared clonotypes between healthy human individuals. The wider study: Three plates each covered CD4 naive and memory; CD8 naive two, CD8 memory one.

Terminally differentiated effector memory CD45RA+ cells were excluded from the naive CD8 cells, which were CD45RO-negative and positively selected for CCR7. Recent acute infections and vaccinations were absent in the healthy HIV-negative adult donors. Assay execution took place at the deep level. Produced via immunoSEQ multiplex PCR; TCRdb's table is partial and in-frame only. The sample gives 550,000 to 650,000 clones, 90% to 97% of which show up once; more than 0.085% is in the top ten. General study points: Represented diversity, genetic and exposure-history alike, was limited by few donors.

This sequence originates from a woman aged 30 to 39 in good health. The sequenced sample was naive CD8+ T cells sorted from blood.

As DNA, the CDR3 is TGCGCCAGCAGCTTGTCTGACAATGAGCAGTTCTTC. This gives the protein CASSLSDNEQFF. The chain employs TRBV5-1 and TRBJ2-1; D call uncertain. V was cut by 1 base and J by 5 bases, with 4 bases left in between. Germline CDR1 SGHRS, CDR2 YFSETQ. This CDR3 region has 12 residues.